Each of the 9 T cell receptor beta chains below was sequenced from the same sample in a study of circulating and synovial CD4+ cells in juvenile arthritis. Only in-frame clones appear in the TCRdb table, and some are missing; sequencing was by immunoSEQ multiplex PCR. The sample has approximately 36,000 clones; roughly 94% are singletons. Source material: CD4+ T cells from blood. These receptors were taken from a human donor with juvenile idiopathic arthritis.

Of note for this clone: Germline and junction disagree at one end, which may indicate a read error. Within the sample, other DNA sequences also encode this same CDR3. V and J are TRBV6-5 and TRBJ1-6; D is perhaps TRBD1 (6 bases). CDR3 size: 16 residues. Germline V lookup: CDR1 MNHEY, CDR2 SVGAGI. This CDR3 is CASSYKWDTPNSPLHF. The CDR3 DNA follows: TGTGCCAGCAGTTACAAATGGGACACACCGAATTCCCCCCTCCACTTT.

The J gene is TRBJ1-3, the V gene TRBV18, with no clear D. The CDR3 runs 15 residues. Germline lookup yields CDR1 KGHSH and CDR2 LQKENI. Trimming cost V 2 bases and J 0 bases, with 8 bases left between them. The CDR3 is CASSPKSISGNTIYF. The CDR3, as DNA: TGTGCCAGCTCACCAAAATCAATCTCTGGAAACACCATATATTTT.

This CDR3 is CARKTSSGANVLTF. The CDR3 DNA reads TGTGCCCGTAAGACTAGCTCTGGGGCCAACGTCCTGACTTTC. This chain joins TRBV30 and TRBJ2-6; a possible D gene is TRBD2 (6 bases). The V gene's germline CDR1 is GTSNPN and CDR2 SVGIG (reference sequence). This CDR3 comprises 14 residues. V was shortened by 8 bases and J by 0 bases, with 11 bases between the two germline ends.

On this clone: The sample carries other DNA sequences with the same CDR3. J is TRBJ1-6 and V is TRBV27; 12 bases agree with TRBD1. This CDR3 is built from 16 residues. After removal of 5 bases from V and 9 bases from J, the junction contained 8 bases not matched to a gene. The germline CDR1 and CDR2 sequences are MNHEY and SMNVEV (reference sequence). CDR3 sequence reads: CASSQTGTGGVSPLHF. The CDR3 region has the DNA TGTGCCAGCAGTCAAACCGGGACAGGGGGCGTTTCACCCCTCCACTTT.

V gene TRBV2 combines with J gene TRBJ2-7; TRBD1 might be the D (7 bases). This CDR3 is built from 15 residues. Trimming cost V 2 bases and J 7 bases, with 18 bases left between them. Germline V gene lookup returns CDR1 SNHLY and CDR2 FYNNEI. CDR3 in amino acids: CASSEFLGQGGEQYF. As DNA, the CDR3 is TGTGCCAGCAGTGAATTTCTAGGGCAGGGGGGTGAGCAGTACTTC.

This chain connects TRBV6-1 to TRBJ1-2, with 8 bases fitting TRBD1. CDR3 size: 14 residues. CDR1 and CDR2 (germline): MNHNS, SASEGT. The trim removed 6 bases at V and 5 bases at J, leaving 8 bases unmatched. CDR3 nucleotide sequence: TGTGCCAGCAGGTCGACAGGGGAAGGGTATGGCTACACCTTC. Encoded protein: CASRSTGEGYGYTF.

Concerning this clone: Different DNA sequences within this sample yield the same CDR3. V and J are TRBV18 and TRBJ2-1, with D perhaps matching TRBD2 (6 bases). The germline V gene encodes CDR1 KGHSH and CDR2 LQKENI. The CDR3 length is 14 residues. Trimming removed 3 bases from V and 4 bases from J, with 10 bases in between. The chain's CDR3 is CASSPTGGYNEQFF. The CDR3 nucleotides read TGTGCCAGCTCACCCACCGGGGGTTACAATGAGCAGTTCTTC.

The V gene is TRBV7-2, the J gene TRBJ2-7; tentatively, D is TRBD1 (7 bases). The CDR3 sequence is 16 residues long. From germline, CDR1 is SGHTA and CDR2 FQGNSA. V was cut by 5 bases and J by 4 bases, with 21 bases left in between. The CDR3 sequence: CASSPSDREEVYEQYF. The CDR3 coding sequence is TGTGCCAGCAGCCCATCTGACAGGGAGGAGGTATACGAGCAGTACTTC.

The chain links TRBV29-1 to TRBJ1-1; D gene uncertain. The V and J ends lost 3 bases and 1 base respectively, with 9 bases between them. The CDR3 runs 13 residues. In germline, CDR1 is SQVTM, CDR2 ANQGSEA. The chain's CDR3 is CSVEGTQNTEAFF. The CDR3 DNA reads TGCAGCGTTGAGGGCACCCAGAACACTGAAGCTTTCTTT.